Following are 16 T cell receptor beta chains from one sample sequenced in a study of T cells in Graves' hyperthyroidism and ophthalmopathy. RNA transcripts gave rise to amplified TCR beta CDR3 regions. Carried out on the TCR CDR3, a first-round RT-PCR used the HTBI primer set. TCRdb re-analysed the multiplex PCR reads in MiXCR, keeping a single row per CDR3 protein. The sample records 500,000 to 600,000 distinct CDR3 sequences, 40% to 55% being singletons. The specimen sequenced was peripheral blood or thyroid tissue (not recorded which). The receptors shown here come from an adult woman with Graves' disease, either hyperthyroidism or ophthalmopathy (not recorded which).

The chain is built from TRBV7-2 and TRBJ2-7; tentatively, D is TRBD1 or TRBD2 (5 bases each). The CDR3 spans 15 residues. Germline V gene sequence: CDR1 SGHTA, CDR2 FQGNSA. V was pared by 1 base and J by 4 bases, with 14 bases between. CDR3 sequence: CASSLVGVVGYEQYF. The CDR3, as DNA: TGTGCCAGCAGCTTAGTGGGGGTGGTTGGTTACGAGCAGTACTTC.

This clonotype was picked up a small number of times. The chain links TRBV29-1 to TRBJ2-6, with 13 bases aligning to TRBD2. Germline V CDR1 and CDR2: SQVTM, ANQGSEA. V lost 6 bases, J lost 2 bases, and 4 bases stayed unmatched. CDR3 length equals 16 residues. DNA for the CDR3: TGCAGCGTCCTAGGACTAGCGGGAGCTGGGGCCAACGTCCTGACTTTC. Translation gives CSVLGLAGAGANVLTF.

V usage is TRBV5-4 and J usage is TRBJ2-7; D remains unclear. CDR1 SGHNT and CDR2 YYREEE come from the germline V gene (reference sequence). V was shortened by 2 bases and J by 6 bases, with 6 bases between the two germline ends. This CDR3 has 11 residues. CDR3 coding DNA: TGTGCCAGCAGCTTCCTTGCCGAGCAGTACTTC. Translating gives CASSFLAEQYF. The complete variable domain, with remaining parts taken from reference TRBV5-4 and TRBJ2-7, reads ETGVTQSPTHLIKTRGQQVTLRCSSQSGHNTVSWYQQALGQGPQFIFQYYREEENGRGNFPPRFSGLQFPNYSSELNVNALELDDSALYLCASSFLAEQYFGPGTRLTVT.

This clonotype showed up many times. The V call is TRBV19, the J call TRBJ1-4; 7 bases fit TRBD1. The CDR3 sequence is 17 residues long. With V trimmed by 2 bases and J by 8 bases, 14 bases remained unmatched. Germline values: CDR1 LNHDA, CDR2 SQIVND (reference sequence). CDR3 sequence reads: CASSIPTGIGFGEKLFF. The DNA of the CDR3 is TGTGCCAGTAGTATACCGACAGGGATTGGATTTGGGGAAAAACTGTTTTTT.

The chain combines TRBV5-5 with TRBJ1-3; perhaps TRBD1 as D (6 bases). CDR1 is SGHKS and CDR2 is YYEKEE in the germline V gene (reference sequence). Trimming removed 3 bases from V and 6 bases from J, with 13 bases in between. CDR3 length equals 14 residues. The CDR3 DNA follows: TGTGCCAGCAGCTCCCCGGGGGGCGCAAACACCATATATTTT. It encodes CASSSPGGANTIYF.

This clonotype was counted between two and nine times. The V call is TRBV11-2, the J call TRBJ1-2; D gene unclear. CDR1 and CDR2 from the germline V gene are SGHAT and FQNNGV. This CDR3 region has 12 residues. V shed 0 bases and J shed 7 bases, with 6 bases lying between them. CDR3 sequence: CASSLEASGYTF. CDR3 nucleotide sequence: TGTGCCAGCAGCTTAGAGGCCAGTGGCTACACCTTC.

This clonotype occurred many times. The V and J genes are TRBV7-9 and TRBJ1-4; D gene ambiguous. With 8 bases removed from V and 4 bases from J, the gap between germline ends came to 11 bases. The CDR3 covers 13 residues. CDR1 and CDR2 (germline): SEHNR, FQNEAQ (reference sequence). The CDR3 spells CASRLRVNEKLFF. The DNA for the CDR3 is TGTGCCAGCCGGCTACGCGTTAATGAAAAACTGTTTTTT.

The gene calls are TRBV2 and TRBJ1-4; the D gene is possibly TRBD1 (5 bases). CDR3 size: 14 residues. V shed 4 bases and J shed 7 bases, with 13 bases lying between them. In germline, CDR1 is SNHLY, CDR2 FYNNEI. In DNA, the CDR3 is TGTGCCAGCAGTGGGGACCGAAGGTCTGAAAAACTGTTTTTT. Translated, it gives CASSGDRRSEKLFF.

The sample holds many counts of this clonotype. The chain carries TRBV7-9 and TRBJ1-3; D ambiguous. The CDR3 is made up of 15 amino acids. Germline V gene data show CDR1 as SEHNR and CDR2 as FQNEAQ (reference sequence). V lost 4 bases and J 0 bases, leaving 10 bases between the germline ends. The CDR3 protein is CASSWLRLSGNTIYF. Written as DNA, the CDR3 is TGTGCCAGCAGCTGGCTACGGCTCTCTGGAAACACCATATATTTT. The full variable domain, in which reference TRBV7-9 and TRBJ1-3 provide the parts outside the CDR3, is DTGVSQNPRHKITKRGQNVTFRCDPISEHNRLYWYRQTLGQGPEFLTYFQNEAQLEKSRLLSDRFSAERPKGSFSTLEIQRTEQGDSAMYLCASSWLRLSGNTIYFGEGSWLTVV.

This clonotype was counted ten times or more. V gene TRBV2 combines with J gene TRBJ2-5; D is undetermined. Germline V gene sequence: CDR1 SNHLY, CDR2 FYNNEI. The ends were cut back, 10 bases at V and 2 bases at J, with 14 bases in the middle. CDR3 length equals 13 residues. The CDR3 is CATVLAAQETQYF. The CDR3 DNA sequence: TGTGCCACCGTGCTGGCAGCTCAAGAGACCCAGTACTTC.

This clonotype was detected ten times or more. This sequence joins TRBV5-1 and TRBJ1-1; possibly TRBD1 for D (6 bases). V was shortened by 4 bases and J by 0 bases, with 10 bases between the two germline ends. Germline V gene sequence: CDR1 SGHRS, CDR2 YFSETQ. The CDR3 has 14 amino acids. The CDR3 sequence: CASSTGHMNTEAFF. The CDR3 nucleotides are TGCGCCAGCAGCACGGGACACATGAACACTGAAGCTTTCTTT.

Worth noting for this clonotype: The conserved final phenylalanine or tryptophan is absent from the CDR3, which likely points to a read error. Because the CDR3's place on the DNA is in doubt, the DNA is left out and the CDR3 is given as listed by TCRdb. The J gene is TRBJ2-2, the V gene TRBV5-1. Germline V gene lookup returns CDR1 SGHRS and CDR2 YFSETQ. The CDR3 is 9 residues long, counting both termini. The chain's CDR3 is CASSLGGFV.

The V call is TRBV20-1, the J call TRBJ2-7, with unresolved D. CDR1 is DFQATT and CDR2 is SNEGSKA in the germline V gene (reference sequence). V lost 2 bases and J lost 2, with 7 bases in between. The CDR3 has 12 residues. The CDR3 protein is CSARFPPYEQYF. In DNA, the CDR3 is TGCAGTGCTAGATTTCCCCCCTACGAGCAGTACTTC.

The chain combines TRBV15 with TRBJ2-1, with D tentatively TRBD1 (6 bases). CDR1 and CDR2 from the germline V gene are LNHNV and YYDKDF (reference sequence). The length of the CDR3 is 14 residues. V was shortened by 5 bases and J by 0 bases, with 8 bases between the two germline ends. The CDR3 protein is CATSDRSSYNEQFF. The DNA for the CDR3 is TGTGCCACCAGCGACAGGAGCTCCTACAATGAGCAGTTCTTC.

The chain links TRBV20-1 to TRBJ1-2; unclear D gene. CDR1 is DFQATT, CDR2 SNEGSKA, per germline (reference sequence). V was clipped by 2 bases and J by 5 bases, with 12 bases between them. The CDR3 is 13 amino acids. The CDR3 sequence: CSARPIGDYGYTF. The CDR3 nucleotides are TGCAGTGCTAGACCCATCGGGGATTATGGCTACACCTTC.

CDR3 sequence reads: CASSSGGSGELFF. The CDR3 bases are TGTGCCAGCAGCTCGGGCGGTTCCGGGGAGCTGTTTTTT. The J gene is TRBJ2-2, the V gene TRBV5-4; D gene unclear. The germline CDR1 and CDR2 sequences are SGHNT and YYREEE (reference sequence). V was pared by 3 bases and J by 6 bases, with 9 bases between. This CDR3 region has 13 residues.